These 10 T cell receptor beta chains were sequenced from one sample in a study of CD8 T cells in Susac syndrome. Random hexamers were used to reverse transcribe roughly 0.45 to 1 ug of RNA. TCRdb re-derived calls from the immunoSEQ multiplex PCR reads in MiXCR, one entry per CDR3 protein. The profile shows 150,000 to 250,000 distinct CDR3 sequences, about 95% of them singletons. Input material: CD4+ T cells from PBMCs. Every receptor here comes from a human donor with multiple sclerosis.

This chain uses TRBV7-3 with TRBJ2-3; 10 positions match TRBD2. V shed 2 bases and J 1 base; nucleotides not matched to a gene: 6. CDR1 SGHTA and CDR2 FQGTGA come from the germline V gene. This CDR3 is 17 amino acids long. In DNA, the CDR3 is TGTGCCAGCAGCTTACGGGACGGGACTAGCGGCACAGATACGCAGTATTTT. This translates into CASSLRDGTSGTDTQYF.

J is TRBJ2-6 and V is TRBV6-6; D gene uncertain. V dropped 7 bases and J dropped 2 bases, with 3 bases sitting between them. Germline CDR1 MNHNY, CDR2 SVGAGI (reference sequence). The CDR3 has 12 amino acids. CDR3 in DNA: TGTGCCAGCAACACTGGGGCCAACGTCCTGACTTTC. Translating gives CASNTGANVLTF.

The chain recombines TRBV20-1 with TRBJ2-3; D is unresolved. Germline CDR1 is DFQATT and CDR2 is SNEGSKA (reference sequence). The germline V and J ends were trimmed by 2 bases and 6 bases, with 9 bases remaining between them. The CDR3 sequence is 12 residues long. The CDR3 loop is CSARQASDTQYF. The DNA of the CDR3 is TGCAGTGCTAGACAGGCCTCGGATACGCAGTATTTT.

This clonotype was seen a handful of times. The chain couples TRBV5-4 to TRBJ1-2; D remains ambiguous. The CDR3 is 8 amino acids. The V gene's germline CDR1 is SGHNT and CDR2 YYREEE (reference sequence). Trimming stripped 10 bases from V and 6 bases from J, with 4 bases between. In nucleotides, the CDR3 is TGTGCCTCAGATGGCTACACCTTC. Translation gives CASDGYTF.

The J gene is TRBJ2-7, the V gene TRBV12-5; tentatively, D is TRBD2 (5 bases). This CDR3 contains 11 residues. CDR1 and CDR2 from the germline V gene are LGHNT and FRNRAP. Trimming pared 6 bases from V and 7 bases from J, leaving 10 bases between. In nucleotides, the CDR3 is TGTGCTAGTGGAAGCAAGCGGGAGCAGTACTTC. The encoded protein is CASGSKREQYF.

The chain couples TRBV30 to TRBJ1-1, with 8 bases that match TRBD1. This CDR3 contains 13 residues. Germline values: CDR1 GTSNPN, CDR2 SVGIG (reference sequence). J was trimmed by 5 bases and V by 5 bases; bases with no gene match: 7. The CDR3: CAWARQGRTEAFF. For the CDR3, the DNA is TGTGCCTGGGCCAGACAGGGGAGGACTGAAGCTTTCTTT.

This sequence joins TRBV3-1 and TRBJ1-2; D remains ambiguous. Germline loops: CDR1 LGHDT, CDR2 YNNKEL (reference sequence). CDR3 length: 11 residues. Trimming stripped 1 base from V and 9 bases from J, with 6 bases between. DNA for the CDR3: TGTGCCAGCAGCCAAGGACGGAGCTACACCTTC. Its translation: CASSQGRSYTF.

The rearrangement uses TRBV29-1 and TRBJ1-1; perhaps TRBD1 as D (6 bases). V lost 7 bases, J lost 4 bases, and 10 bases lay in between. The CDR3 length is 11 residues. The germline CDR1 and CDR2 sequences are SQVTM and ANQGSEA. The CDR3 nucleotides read TGCAGCGCTACAGGGTTCACTGAAGCTTTCTTT. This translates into CSATGFTEAFF. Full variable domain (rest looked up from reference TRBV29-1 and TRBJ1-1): SAVISQKPSRDICQRGTSLTIQCQVDSQVTMMFWYRQQPGQSLTLIATANQGSEATYESGFVIDKFPISRPNLTFSTLTVSNMSPEDSSIYLCSATGFTEAFFGQGTRLTVV.

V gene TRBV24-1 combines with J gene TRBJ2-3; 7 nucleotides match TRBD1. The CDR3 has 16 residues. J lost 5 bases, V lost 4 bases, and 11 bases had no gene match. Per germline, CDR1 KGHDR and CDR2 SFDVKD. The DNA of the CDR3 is TGTGCCACCAGTGACCCGACAGGGAGTGTTCGAGATACGCAGTATTTT. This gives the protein CATSDPTGSVRDTQYF.

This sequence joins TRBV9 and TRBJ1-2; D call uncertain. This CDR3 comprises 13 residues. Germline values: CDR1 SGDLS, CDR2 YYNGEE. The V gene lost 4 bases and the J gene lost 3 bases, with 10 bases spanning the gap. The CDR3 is CASSPEGYYGYTF. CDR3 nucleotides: TGTGCCAGCAGCCCTGAAGGGTACTATGGCTACACCTTC.